The source of this T cell receptor (beta chain) is a study of blood T cells in healthy people across ages. Next came a second PCR, run for about 7 to 12 cycles, which used a sample-barcoded 5' primer along with a J-beta primer mix. From the 5' RACE reads, TCRdb called clonotypes with MiXCR, one entry per CDR3 protein. The repertoire has approximately 900,000 distinct CDR3 sequences, about 48% of them found once; the top ten carry roughly 13%. Healthy Caucasian individuals from Russia aged about 6 to 100 served as donors. With respect to this clonotype: Its antigen is as yet unknown.

Germline CDR1 KGHSH, CDR2 LQKENI. V was cut by 3 bases and J by 0 bases, with 18 bases left in between. The CDR3 has 18 amino acids. Overall study results and limits: In long-lived donors, naive CD4+ cell counts and diversity exceeded those of aged donors.

The material sequenced was blood. The chain employs TRBV18 and TRBJ2-1, with D perhaps matching TRBD1 or TRBD2 (6 bases each). The TCR was taken from a man younger than 45 in good health. The chain's CDR3 is CASSPVGVGGSSYNEQFF. DNA of the CDR3: TGTGCCAGCTCACCCGTCGGTGTAGGGGGGAGCTCCTACAATGAGCAGTTCTTC.